The next 13 T cell receptor beta chains were all read from a single sample in a study of spatial heterogeneity in lung cancer. TCRdb passed the 5' RACE reads through MiXCR, listing each CDR3 protein once. The sample consists of 25,000 or so distinct CDR3 sequences, around 8% of them appearing once. Time point here: sample taken at primary tumor resection. From tumor, nontumor lung or frozen PBMC, whole RNA was taken unsorted for sequencing. Here the sequenced sample was PBMCs, taken at surgery. The receptors stem from a female donor with early-stage non-small cell lung cancer.

This chain uses TRBV28 with TRBJ2-7; D is unresolved. The germline gives CDR1 MDHEN, CDR2 SYDVKM. The CDR3 runs to 10 residues. Trimming cost V 8 bases and J 1 base, with 3 bases left between them. The CDR3 nucleotides are TGTGCCAGCGGATCCTACGAGCAGTACGTC. Its translation: CASGSYEQYV.

In its sample, this clonotype was seen many times. CDR3 protein: CASSLWRLAGGPGEQYF. The DNA of the CDR3 is TGTGCCAGCAGTTTATGGCGACTAGCGGGAGGGCCGGGCGAGCAGTACTTC. The rearrangement uses TRBV28 and TRBJ2-7, with 14 bases fitting TRBD2. Losses at the gene ends were 0 bases for V and 6 bases for J; bases not matched to a gene: 7. The CDR3 loop spans 17 amino acids. Germline V lookup: CDR1 MDHEN, CDR2 SYDVKM.

This clonotype has just a few counts. The gene calls are TRBV20-1 and TRBJ1-5; TRBD1 matches at 12 bases. After removal of 6 bases from V and 7 bases from J, the junction contained 10 bases not matched to a gene. CDR3 size: 15 residues. Germline lookup yields CDR1 DFQATT and CDR2 SNEGSKA (reference sequence). The CDR3 is CSALAGTGGFQPQHF. Here the CDR3 DNA reads TGCAGTGCCCTGGCGGGGACAGGGGGCTTCCAGCCCCAGCATTTT.

There are many counts of this clonotype. This chain connects TRBV28 to TRBJ2-6; either TRBD1 or TRBD2 may fit D (7 bases each). The CDR3 has 20 residues. V was trimmed by 5 bases and J by 0 bases, leaving 23 bases between them. CDR1 and CDR2 from the germline V gene are MDHEN and SYDVKM. CDR3 sequence reads: CASSLTRGGGLLSGANVLTF. DNA for the CDR3: TGTGCCAGCAGTCTAACGAGGGGAGGGGGCCTCCTCTCTGGGGCCAACGTCCTGACTTTC. Variable domain in full (rest from reference TRBV28 and TRBJ2-6): DVKVTQSSRYLVKRTGEKVFLECVQDMDHENMFWYRQDPGLGLRLIYFSYDVKMKEKGDIPEGYSVSREKKERFSLILESASTNQTSMYLCASSLTRGGGLLSGANVLTFGAGSRLTVL.

This clonotype was detected many times. The CDR3 reads CATSGPDRDSDGYTF. CDR3 bases: TGTGCCACCAGTGGCCCGGACAGGGATTCGGATGGCTACACCTTC. This chain links TRBV24-1 with TRBJ1-2; 8 bases agree with TRBD1. Trimming at V came to 5 bases and at J to 6 bases, leaving 10 bases not matched to a gene. The CDR3 totals 15 residues. Germline V gives CDR1 KGHDR, CDR2 SFDVKD.

There are a few counts of this clonotype. The J gene is TRBJ2-3, the V gene TRBV27; 7 bases match TRBD2. The CDR3 length is 15 residues. Germline lookup yields CDR1 MNHEY and CDR2 SMNVEV (reference sequence). V dropped 2 bases and J dropped 3; count of bases not matched to a gene: 5. CDR3 sequence: CASSLVAGVTDTQYF. For the CDR3, the DNA is TGTGCCAGCAGTTTAGTGGCGGGAGTGACAGATACGCAGTATTTT.

The J gene is TRBJ1-2, the V gene TRBV2; D unclear. The germline V gene encodes CDR1 SNHLY and CDR2 FYNNEI. CDR3 length equals 13 residues. The V end was cut by 4 bases, the J end by 4 bases, with 10 bases between. The CDR3 protein is CASSASLTYGYTF. CDR3 DNA: TGTGCCAGCAGTGCTTCCCTGACCTATGGCTACACCTTC.

There are many counts of this clonotype. The chain couples TRBV12-5 to TRBJ2-3, with a possible D match to TRBD2 (6 bases). The germline V and J ends were trimmed by 6 bases and 7 bases, with 14 bases remaining between them. CDR3 length: 13 amino acids. Germline CDR1 is LGHNT and CDR2 is FRNRAP. CDR3 amino acids: CASGTGTANTQYF. The CDR3 DNA sequence: TGTGCTAGTGGGACCGGGACTGCCAATACGCAGTATTTT.

The table lists this clonotype with many counts. The V call is TRBV3-1, the J call TRBJ2-7; D call uncertain. Germline V lookup: CDR1 LGHDT, CDR2 YNNKEL (reference sequence). This CDR3 is 12 amino acids long. V lost 3 bases, J lost 3 bases, and 6 bases lay in between. CDR3 sequence: CASSQRNYEQYF. The DNA for the CDR3 is TGTGCCAGCAGCCAGCGTAACTACGAGCAGTACTTC.

This clonotype was seen many times. The J gene is TRBJ2-1, the V gene TRBV29-1, with D uncertain. V was clipped by 4 bases and J by 8 bases, with 21 bases between them. The CDR3 has 15 amino acids. In germline, CDR1 is SQVTM, CDR2 ANQGSEA. The CDR3 is CSVGERRKYVYEQFF. The CDR3 DNA sequence: TGCAGCGTTGGAGAAAGACGGAAATATGTCTATGAGCAGTTCTTC.

V is TRBV20-1 and J is TRBJ2-1; D is uncertain. CDR3 length: 14 amino acids. The V gene lost 4 bases and the J gene lost 0 bases, with 10 bases spanning the gap. CDR1 DFQATT and CDR2 SNEGSKA come from the germline V gene (reference sequence). As DNA, the CDR3 is TGCAGTGCTACCAGTTCCAGCTCCTACAATGAGCAGTTCTTC. Its translation: CSATSSSSYNEQFF.

This clonotype appeared a few times. The DNA for the CDR3 is TGTGCCAGCAGCCAAGGGGTCCCGGGACTCAGGCAGGGGGAAAAACTGTTTTTT. As protein: CASSQGVPGLRQGEKLFF. The rearrangement links TRBV3-1 to TRBJ1-4; a weak D match, TRBD1 (6 bases). Trimming removed 1 base at V and 8 bases at J, with 23 bases between. The germline CDR1 and CDR2 sequences are LGHDT and YNNKEL (reference sequence). The CDR3 totals 18 residues.

This clonotype was counted ten times or more. CDR3 sequence reads: CASSPLPNRVSYEQYF. CDR3 coding DNA: TGTGCCAGCTCGCCTCTCCCTAACAGGGTTTCCTACGAGCAGTACTTC. The chain is built from TRBV18 and TRBJ2-7, with D possibly being TRBD1 (6 bases). CDR1 and CDR2 from the germline V gene are KGHSH and LQKENI. V lost 6 bases, J lost 1 base, and 19 bases lay in between. CDR3 length equals 16 residues. Using reference TRBV18 and TRBJ2-7 for the parts outside the CDR3, the full variable domain is NAGVMQNPRHLVRRRGQEARLRCSPMKGHSHVYWYRQLPEEGLKFMVYLQKENIIDESGMPKERFSAEFPKEGPSILRIQQVVRGDSAAYFCASSPLPNRVSYEQYFGPGTRLTVT.